These 8 T cell receptor beta chains were sequenced from one sample in a study of shared clonotypes between healthy human individuals. TCRdb keeps only in-frame clones here, not all; method: immunoSEQ multiplex PCR. The sample lists under 2.5 million clones; roughly 90% were seen once. Specimen: naive CD4+ T cells from PBMCs. Subset of the sample: CD45RA+ positively selected. The receptors come from a man between 18 and 35 years old in good health. Some clones in this sample may be carry-over from other donors' samples.

The chain links TRBV19 to TRBJ2-7; TRBD1 agrees at 9 bases. The CDR3 runs to 15 residues. Germline CDR1 reads LNHDA; CDR2 reads SQIVND (reference sequence). J was trimmed by 2 bases and V by 4 bases; bases with no gene match: 6. The CDR3 coding sequence is TGTGCCAGTAGTAGAGGGACAGGGAAGGCCTACGAGCAGTACTTC. Its translation is CASSRGTGKAYEQYF.

The genes are TRBV18 and TRBJ2-6; possible D gene TRBD1, 5 bases. The V end was cut by 5 bases, the J end by 4 bases, with 12 bases between. The CDR3 runs 15 residues. In germline, CDR1 is KGHSH, CDR2 LQKENI. CDR3 nucleotides: TGTGCCAGCTCAAGTGGGGCAGCCGGGGCCAACGTCCTGACTTTC. This translates into CASSSGAAGANVLTF.

The chain links TRBV5-4 to TRBJ1-4; D gene ambiguous. From germline, CDR1 is SGHNT and CDR2 YYREEE (reference sequence). There are 14 residues in the CDR3. V lost 1 base, J lost 3 bases, and 7 bases lay in between. The CDR3 reads CASSLMDSNEKLFF. The CDR3 DNA is TGTGCCAGCAGCTTGATGGACTCTAATGAAAAACTGTTTTTT.

The V call is TRBV20-1, the J call TRBJ2-5; D uncertain. The germline V gene encodes CDR1 DFQATT and CDR2 SNEGSKA (reference sequence). The CDR3 contains 11 residues. Trimming cost V 3 bases and J 2 bases, with 4 bases left between them. The CDR3 sequence is CSASQQETQYF. CDR3 DNA: TGCAGTGCTAGCCAGCAAGAGACCCAGTACTTC.

The genes are TRBV29-1 and TRBJ2-1; D is possibly TRBD2 (6 bases). V was clipped by 7 bases and J by 6 bases, with 22 bases between them. Germline CDR1 SQVTM, CDR2 ANQGSEA. This CDR3 has 15 amino acids. DNA for the CDR3: TGCAGCGCGTACGAAGGGAGACTAGTCGTCAATGAGCAGTTCTTC. Translating gives CSAYEGRLVVNEQFF.

The V and J genes are TRBV2 and TRBJ1-2; 7 bases are a match to TRBD1. The CDR3 runs 11 residues. The ends lost 5 bases at V and 7 bases at J; junction bases unmatched: 1. Germline CDR1 is SNHLY and CDR2 is FYNNEI. CDR3 protein: CASSWTGGYTF. The CDR3 DNA reads TGTGCCAGCAGTTGGACAGGTGGCTACACCTTC.

Concerning this clone itself: Other DNA sequences in the sample encode the same CDR3. The gene calls are TRBV5-1 and TRBJ2-2; no definite D call. Trimming took off 1 base at V and 2 bases at J, with 12 bases between the two ends. Germline-derived CDR1 and CDR2 are SGHRS and YFSETQ. The CDR3 runs 16 residues. The CDR3 is CASSLIAGSNTGELFF. CDR3 in DNA: TGCGCCAGCAGCTTGATAGCAGGATCCAACACCGGGGAGCTGTTTTTT.

The chain links TRBV19 to TRBJ1-2; D is undetermined. This CDR3 contains 17 residues. The V end lost 0 bases, the J end lost 4 bases, and 18 bases lay between the germline ends. The germline V gene has CDR1 LNHDA and CDR2 SQIVND (reference sequence). This chain's CDR3 is CASSIDFRASYRYGYTF. Here the CDR3 DNA reads TGTGCCAGTAGTATAGATTTTAGGGCCAGCTATCGCTATGGCTACACCTTC.